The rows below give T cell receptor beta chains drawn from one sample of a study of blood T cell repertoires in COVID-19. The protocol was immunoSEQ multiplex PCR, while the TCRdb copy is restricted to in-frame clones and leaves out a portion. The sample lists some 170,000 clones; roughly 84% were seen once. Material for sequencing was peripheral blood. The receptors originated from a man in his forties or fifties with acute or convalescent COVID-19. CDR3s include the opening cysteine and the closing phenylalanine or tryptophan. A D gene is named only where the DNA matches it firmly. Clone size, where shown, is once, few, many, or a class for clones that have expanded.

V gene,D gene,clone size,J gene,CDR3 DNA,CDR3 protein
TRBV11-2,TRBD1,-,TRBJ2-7,TGTGCCAGCAGCTCAGCGAGTGGGACAGGATCCTACGAGCAGTACTTC,CASSSASGTGSYEQYF
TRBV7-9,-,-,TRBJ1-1,TGTGCCAGCAGCTTGCAGACAGGGAACACTGAAGCTTTCTTT,CASSLQTGNTEAFF
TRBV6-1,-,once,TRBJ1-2,TGTGCCAGCAGTGAAGTGCGGGGCGAAAACTATGGCTACACCTTC,CASSEVRGENYGYTF
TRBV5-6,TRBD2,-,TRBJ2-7,TGTGCCAGCAGCCGGTTAGCGGGGGGGCGGTCCGAGCAGTACTTC,CASSRLAGGRSEQYF
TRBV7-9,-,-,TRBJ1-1,TGTGCCAGCAGCTTAGGAAAAACAGACCATTATACTGAAGCTTTCTTT,CASSLGKTDHYTEAFF
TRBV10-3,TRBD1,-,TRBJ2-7,TGTGCCATCAGTTTGGACAGGGGAGGGTACGAGCAGTACTTC,CAISLDRGGYEQYF
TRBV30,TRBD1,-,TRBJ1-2,TGTGCCTGGAGCGAAGGGACAGGGATCAGCTATGGCTACACCTTC,CAWSEGTGISYGYTF
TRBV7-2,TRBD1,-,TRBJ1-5,TGTGCCAGCAGCTTAAGACAGGGGATTTATCAGCCCCAGCATTTT,CASSLRQGIYQPQHF
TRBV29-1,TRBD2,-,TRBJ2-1,TGCAGCGTTCGAGTGGCGGGGGGGCCGTTAGTCTTC,CSVRVAGGPLVF
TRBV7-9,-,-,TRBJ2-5,TGTGCCAGCAGCTTAGCCGGGACAATCCAAGAGACCCAGTACTTC,CASSLAGTIQETQYF
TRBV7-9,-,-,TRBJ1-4,TGTGCCAGCAGCCCTAGCTGGGGAACTAATGAAAAACTGTTTTTT,CASSPSWGTNEKLFF
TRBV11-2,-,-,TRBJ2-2,TGTGCCAGCAGCTTGACACCGAACACCGGGGAGCTGTTTTTT,CASSLTPNTGELFF
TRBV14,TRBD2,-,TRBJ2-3,TGTGCCAGCAGCCAGATAGGGCTAGCGGGGCCCAGCACAGATACGCAGTATTTT,CASSQIGLAGPSTDTQYF
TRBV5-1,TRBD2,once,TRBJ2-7,TGCGCCAGCAGCTTGACTGGGCGGGGGGAGCAGTACTTC,CASSLTGRGEQYF
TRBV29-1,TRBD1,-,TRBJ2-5,TGCAGCGTTGAAGACCTCACAGGGGGCGTAGAGACCCAGTACTTC,CSVEDLTGGVETQYF
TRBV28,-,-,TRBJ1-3,TGTGCCAGCAGTGCCACAGGGTCAGGAAACACCATATATTTT,CASSATGSGNTIYF
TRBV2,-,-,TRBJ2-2,TGTGCCAGCACCCGCCTAGGGACTTTCCCGAACACCGGGGAGCTGTTTTTT,CASTRLGTFPNTGELFF
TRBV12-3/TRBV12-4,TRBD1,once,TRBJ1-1,TGTGCCAGCAGTCCCGACAGGGCCACTGAAGCTTTCTTT,CASSPDRATEAFF
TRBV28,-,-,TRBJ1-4,TGTGCCAGCAGTTTACGGGCAGTAGCGGAAAAACTGTTTTTT,CASSLRAVAEKLFF
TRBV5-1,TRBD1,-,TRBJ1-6,TGCGCCAGCAGCCGGGACAGGGTGGGTTCACCCCTCCACTTT,CASSRDRVGSPLHF
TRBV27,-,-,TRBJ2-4,TGTGCCAGCAGTTTATATCGGACAGATCAGAGGGCCAAAAACATTCAGTACTTC,CASSLYRTDQRAKNIQYF